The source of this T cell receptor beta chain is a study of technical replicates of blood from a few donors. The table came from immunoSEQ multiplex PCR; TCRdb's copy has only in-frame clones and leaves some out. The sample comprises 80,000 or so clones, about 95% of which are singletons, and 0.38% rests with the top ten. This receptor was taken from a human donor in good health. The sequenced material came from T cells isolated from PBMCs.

CDR3 coding DNA: TGTGCCAGCAGTTACGGGTGGAGGACAGAGGCCACTGAAGCTTTCTTT. Protein: CASSYGWRTEATEAFF. This sequence joins TRBV6-5 and TRBJ1-1, with D tentatively TRBD1 (6 bases). The V and J ends lost 2 bases and 4 bases respectively, with 17 bases between them. The CDR3 totals 16 residues. The germline V gene encodes CDR1 MNHEY and CDR2 SVGAGI.